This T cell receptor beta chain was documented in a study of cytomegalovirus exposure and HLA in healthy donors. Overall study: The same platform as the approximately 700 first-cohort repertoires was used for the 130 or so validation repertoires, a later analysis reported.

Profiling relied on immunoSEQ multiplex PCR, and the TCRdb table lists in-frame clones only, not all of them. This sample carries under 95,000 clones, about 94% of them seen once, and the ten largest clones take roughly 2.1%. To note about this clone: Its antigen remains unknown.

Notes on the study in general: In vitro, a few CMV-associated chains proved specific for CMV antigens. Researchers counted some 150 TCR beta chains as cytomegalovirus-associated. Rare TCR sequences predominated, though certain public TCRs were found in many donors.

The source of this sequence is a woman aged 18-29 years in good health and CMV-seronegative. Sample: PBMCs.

The CDR3, as DNA: TGTGCCAGCAGCGTAGACTCTAACTATGGCTACACCTTC. Protein product: CASSVDSNYGYTF. The J gene is TRBJ1-2, the V gene TRBV9; no reliable D call. V was cut by 0 bases and J by 0 bases, with 3 bases left in between. This CDR3 has 13 residues. The germline gives CDR1 SGDLS, CDR2 YYNGEE.